Listed here is a single TCR beta chain. The PCR contained 60 Vbeta and 13 Jbeta primers. The protocol was immunoSEQ multiplex PCR, while the TCRdb copy is restricted to in-frame clones and leaves out a portion. The sample contains some 140,000 clones, about 80% of which appear only once. The entry originates in a study of cytomegalovirus exposure and HLA in healthy donors. The TCR sequence derives from a man aged 30-40 years in good health and CMV-seronegative. Sequencing was done on a sample of PBMCs.

The CDR3 bases are TGTGCCAGCAGAACAGCCGTCAATCAGCCCCAGCATTTT. Translating it yields CASRTAVNQPQHF. This chain links TRBV7-2 with TRBJ1-5; D is unresolved. V was shortened by 6 bases and J by 3 bases, with 9 bases between the two germline ends. Germline CDR1 is SGHTA and CDR2 is FQGNSA. CDR3 length equals 13 residues.